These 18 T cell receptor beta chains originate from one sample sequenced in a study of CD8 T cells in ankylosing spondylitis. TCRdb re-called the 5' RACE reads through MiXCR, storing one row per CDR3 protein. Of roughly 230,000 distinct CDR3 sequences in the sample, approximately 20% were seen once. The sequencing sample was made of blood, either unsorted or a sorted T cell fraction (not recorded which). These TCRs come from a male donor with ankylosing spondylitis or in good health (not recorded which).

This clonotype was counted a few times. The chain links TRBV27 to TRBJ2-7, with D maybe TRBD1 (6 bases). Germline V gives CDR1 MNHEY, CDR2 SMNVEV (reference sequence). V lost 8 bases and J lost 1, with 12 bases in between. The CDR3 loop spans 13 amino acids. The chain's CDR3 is CASGRGGSYEQYF. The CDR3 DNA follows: TGTGCCAGCGGCAGGGGTGGGTCCTACGAGCAGTACTTC.

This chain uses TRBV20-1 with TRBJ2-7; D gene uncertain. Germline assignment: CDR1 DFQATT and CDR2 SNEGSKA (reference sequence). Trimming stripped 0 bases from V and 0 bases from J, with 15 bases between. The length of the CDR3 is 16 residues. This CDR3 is CSARDIGRTYSYEQYF. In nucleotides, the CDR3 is TGCAGTGCTAGAGATATCGGCCGGACGTACTCCTACGAGCAGTACTTC.

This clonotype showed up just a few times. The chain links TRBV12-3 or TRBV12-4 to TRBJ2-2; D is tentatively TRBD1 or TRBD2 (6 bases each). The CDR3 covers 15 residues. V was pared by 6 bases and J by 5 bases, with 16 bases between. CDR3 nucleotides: TGTGCCAGCAGCCACGGAGGGGGGCAGACCGGGGAGCTGTTTTTT. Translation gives CASSHGGGQTGELFF.

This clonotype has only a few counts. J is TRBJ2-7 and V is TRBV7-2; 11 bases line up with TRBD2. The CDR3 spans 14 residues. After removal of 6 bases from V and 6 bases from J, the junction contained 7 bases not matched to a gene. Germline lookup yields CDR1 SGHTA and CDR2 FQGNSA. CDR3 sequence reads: CASSLLAGVREQYF. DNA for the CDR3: TGTGCCAGCAGTTTACTAGCGGGAGTCCGCGAGCAGTACTTC.

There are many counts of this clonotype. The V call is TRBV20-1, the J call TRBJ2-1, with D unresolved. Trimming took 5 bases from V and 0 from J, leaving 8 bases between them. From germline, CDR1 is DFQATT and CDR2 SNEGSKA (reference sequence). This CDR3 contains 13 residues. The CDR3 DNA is TGCAGTGCTCTCTTAAGCTCCTACAATGAGCAGTTCTTC. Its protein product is CSALLSSYNEQFF.

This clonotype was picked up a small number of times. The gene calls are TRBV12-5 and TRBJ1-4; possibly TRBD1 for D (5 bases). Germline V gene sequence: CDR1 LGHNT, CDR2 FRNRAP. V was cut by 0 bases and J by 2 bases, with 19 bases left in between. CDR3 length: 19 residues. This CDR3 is CASGLVQWGGVTTNEKLFF. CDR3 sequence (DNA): TGTGCTAGTGGTTTGGTACAATGGGGGGGGGTAACGACTAATGAAAAACTGTTTTTT.

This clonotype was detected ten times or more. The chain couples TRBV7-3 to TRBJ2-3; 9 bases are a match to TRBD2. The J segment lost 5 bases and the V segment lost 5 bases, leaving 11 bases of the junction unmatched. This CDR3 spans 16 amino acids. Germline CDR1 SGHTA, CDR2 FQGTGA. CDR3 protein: CASSPVAGGPVDTQYF. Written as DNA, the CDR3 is TGTGCCAGCAGCCCCGTTGCGGGAGGGCCGGTAGATACGCAGTATTTT.

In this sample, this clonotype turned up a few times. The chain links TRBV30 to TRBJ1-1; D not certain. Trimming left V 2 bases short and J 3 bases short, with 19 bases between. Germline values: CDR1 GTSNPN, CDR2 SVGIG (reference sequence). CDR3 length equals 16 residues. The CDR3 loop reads CAWSPTLRLTDTEAFF. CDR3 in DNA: TGTGCCTGGAGTCCAACCTTACGGCTCACGGACACTGAAGCTTTCTTT.

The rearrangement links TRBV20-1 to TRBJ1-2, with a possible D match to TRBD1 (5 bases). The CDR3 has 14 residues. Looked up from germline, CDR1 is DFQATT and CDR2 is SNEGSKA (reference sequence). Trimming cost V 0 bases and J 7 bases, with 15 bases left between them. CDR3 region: CSARDPGNDTGYTF. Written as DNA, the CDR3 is TGCAGTGCTAGAGATCCAGGGAACGATACTGGCTACACCTTC.

CDR3 DNA: TGTGCCAGCAGCTGGGACCTTAGGAGCTACAATGAGCAGTTCTTC. This translates into CASSWDLRSYNEQFF. This chain links TRBV7-9 with TRBJ2-1; D may match TRBD1 or TRBD2 (5 bases each). There are 15 residues in the CDR3. Trimming pared 4 bases from V and 3 bases from J, leaving 13 bases between. The germline CDR1 and CDR2 sequences are SEHNR and FQNEAQ (reference sequence).

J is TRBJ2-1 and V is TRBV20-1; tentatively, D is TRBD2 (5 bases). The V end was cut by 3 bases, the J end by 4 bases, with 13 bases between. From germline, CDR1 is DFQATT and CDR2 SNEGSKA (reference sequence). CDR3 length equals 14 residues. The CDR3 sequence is CSASGSANYNEQFF. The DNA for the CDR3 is TGCAGTGCTAGCGGTAGCGCCAATTACAATGAGCAGTTCTTC.

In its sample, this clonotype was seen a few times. The CDR3 DNA reads as TGCAGTGCTAGTGGATGGGACTCCTACGAGCAGTACTTC. Protein product: CSASGWDSYEQYF. The chain carries TRBV20-1 and TRBJ2-7; no clear D gene. The germline CDR1 and CDR2 sequences are DFQATT and SNEGSKA (reference sequence). Deletions cut 3 bases from V and 0 bases from J, with 9 bases between. This CDR3 comprises 13 residues.

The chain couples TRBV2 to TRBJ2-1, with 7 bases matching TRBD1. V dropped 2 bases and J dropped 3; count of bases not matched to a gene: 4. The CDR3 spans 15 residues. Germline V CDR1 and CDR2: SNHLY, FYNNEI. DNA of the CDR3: TGTGCCAGCAGTGAAAAGTGGGACAGCTACAATGAGCAGTTCTTC. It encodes CASSEKWDSYNEQFF.

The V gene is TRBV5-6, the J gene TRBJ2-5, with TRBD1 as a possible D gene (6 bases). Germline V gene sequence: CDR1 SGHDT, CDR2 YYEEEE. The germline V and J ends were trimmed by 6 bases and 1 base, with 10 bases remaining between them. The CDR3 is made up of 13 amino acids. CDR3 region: CASTQGTQETQYF. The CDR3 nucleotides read TGTGCCAGCACACAGGGAACCCAAGAGACCCAGTACTTC.

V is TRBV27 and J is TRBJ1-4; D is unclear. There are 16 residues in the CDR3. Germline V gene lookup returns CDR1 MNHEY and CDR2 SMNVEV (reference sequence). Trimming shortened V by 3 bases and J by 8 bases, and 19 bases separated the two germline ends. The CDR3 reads CASSFSSAVEWEKLFF. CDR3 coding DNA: TGTGCCAGCAGTTTTTCTTCGGCAGTCGAGTGGGAAAAACTGTTTTTT.

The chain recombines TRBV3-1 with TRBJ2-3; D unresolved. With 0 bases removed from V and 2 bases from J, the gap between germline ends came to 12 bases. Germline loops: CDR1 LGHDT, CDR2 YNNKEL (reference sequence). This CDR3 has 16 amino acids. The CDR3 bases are TGTGCCAGCAGCCAAGACTCCGGACCCAACACAGATACGCAGTATTTT. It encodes CASSQDSGPNTDTQYF.

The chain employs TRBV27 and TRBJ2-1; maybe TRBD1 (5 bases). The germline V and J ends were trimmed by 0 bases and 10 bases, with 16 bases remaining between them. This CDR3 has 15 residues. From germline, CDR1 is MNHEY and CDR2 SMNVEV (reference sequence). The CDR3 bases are TGTGCCAGCAGTTTATCTCCCTTTAGGACAACGGAGCAGTTCTTC. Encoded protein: CASSLSPFRTTEQFF.

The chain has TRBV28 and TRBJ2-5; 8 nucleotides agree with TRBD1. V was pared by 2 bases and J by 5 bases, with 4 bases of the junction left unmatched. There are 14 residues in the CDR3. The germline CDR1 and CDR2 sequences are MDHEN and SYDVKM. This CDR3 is CASSLKDREETQYF. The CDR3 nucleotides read TGTGCCAGCAGTTTAAAGGACAGGGAGGAGACCCAGTACTTC.